The 18 T cell receptor beta chains given below trace back to one sample, sequenced in a study of human T cells and chemical hapten exposure. Noted time point: pre-sensitization, week 0. Treatment indicated: therapeutic diphenylcyclopropenone sensitization with weekly scalp DPC. In TCRdb, the RACE reads were re-called with MiXCR into one record per CDR3 protein. The profile shows approximately 370,000 distinct CDR3 sequences, roughly 6% of them singletons. Sample: whole blood, taken in connection with sensitization to the hapten diphenylcyclopropenone (DPC). These receptor sequences come from a woman aged 18-35 years with alopecia areata. Some clones in this sample may be carry-over from other donors' samples.

This clonotype was recorded many times. The V call is TRBV6-2 or TRBV6-3, the J call TRBJ1-5; maybe TRBD1 (6 bases). The V gene's germline CDR1 is MNHEY and CDR2 SVGEGT. V gave up 2 bases and J gave up 5 bases, with 19 bases separating them. CDR3 length equals 17 residues. CDR3 sequence (DNA): TGTGCCAGCAGTTACCGCCCTAACGGGGGCTTTTATCAGCCCCAGCATTTT. This encodes CASSYRPNGGFYQPQHF.

This clonotype has a count of ten or more. The chain combines TRBV6-2 or TRBV6-3 with TRBJ1-1; 8 bases are shared with TRBD1. This CDR3 comprises 14 residues. The germline V gene encodes CDR1 MNHEY and CDR2 SVGEGT. V trimming: 5 bases; J trimming: 5 bases; junction bases outside the gene matches: 7. The CDR3 loop reads CASSTGGEQTEAFF. As DNA, the CDR3 is TGTGCCAGCAGTACAGGGGGGGAACAGACTGAAGCTTTCTTT.

This clonotype was recorded at least ten times. The V gene is TRBV6-4, the J gene TRBJ2-3; TRBD2 agrees at 9 bases. The CDR3 has 15 residues. Germline V gives CDR1 MRHNA, CDR2 SNTAGT. The V gene end was trimmed by 2 bases and the J gene end by 6 bases; junction bases not matched to a gene: 6. CDR3 nucleotide sequence: TGTGCCAGCAGTGACGGTAGCGGGGGATTCGATACGCAGTATTTT. This encodes CASSDGSGGFDTQYF.

The chain carries TRBV20-1 and TRBJ2-3, with 12 bases identical to TRBD2. The CDR3 spans 14 residues. In germline, CDR1 is DFQATT, CDR2 SNEGSKA (reference sequence). Trimming removed 5 bases from V and 4 bases from J; junction bases left unmatched: 4. The CDR3: CSAPSSGGADTQYF. The CDR3 bases are TGCAGTGCTCCCTCTAGCGGGGGGGCAGATACGCAGTATTTT.

The J gene is TRBJ1-6, the V gene TRBV6-5; TRBD1 is a possible D gene (5 bases). This CDR3 is built from 16 residues. Trimming removed 6 bases from V and 7 bases from J, with 19 bases in between. Germline-derived CDR1 and CDR2 are MNHEY and SVGAGI. CDR3 sequence reads: CASSYTAGPRNSPLHF. DNA of the CDR3: TGTGCCAGCAGCTACACCGCGGGGCCTCGAAATTCACCCCTCCACTTT.

This clonotype appeared a few times. The CDR3 bases are TGTGCCACCAGTGACCGACAGGCCCAAGAGACCCAGTACTTC. It encodes CATSDRQAQETQYF. The chain employs TRBV24-1 and TRBJ2-5, with D perhaps TRBD1 (6 bases). The V gene's germline CDR1 is KGHDR and CDR2 SFDVKD. The length of the CDR3 is 14 residues. V dropped 4 bases and J dropped 1 base, with 9 bases sitting between them.

This clonotype has only a few counts. The DNA for the CDR3 is TGCGCCAGCAGCCAACGCTTGGCGGGGCCCACAGATACGCAGTATTTT. Its translation: CASSQRLAGPTDTQYF. The rearrangement links TRBV4-1 to TRBJ2-3; D is perhaps TRBD2 (6 bases). The V gene lost 2 bases and the J gene lost 2 bases, with 14 bases spanning the gap. The CDR3 has 16 amino acids. Germline CDR1 and CDR2: MGHRA and YSYEKL.

The chain joins TRBV4-3 to TRBJ2-1; D may be TRBD2 (6 bases). CDR3 size: 14 residues. The germline gives CDR1 LGHNA, CDR2 YSLEER. The germline V and J ends were trimmed by 5 bases and 4 bases, with 12 bases remaining between them. This chain's CDR3 is CASSVRGEYNEQFF. The CDR3 DNA follows: TGCGCCAGCAGCGTACGCGGGGAGTACAATGAGCAGTTCTTC.

This clonotype was seen a handful of times. The rearrangement joins TRBV2 to TRBJ1-1, with D possibly matching TRBD1 (6 bases). CDR1 and CDR2 (germline): SNHLY, FYNNEI. The CDR3 covers 16 residues. V lost 4 bases and J lost 5, with 20 bases in between. The CDR3 region has the DNA TGTGCCAGCAGTGTTAGACCGCTCCGAGGGGGGACTGAAGCTTTCTTT. Residues: CASSVRPLRGGTEAFF. The full variable domain, in which reference TRBV2 and TRBJ1-1 provide the parts outside the CDR3, is EPEVTQTPSHQVTQMGQEVILRCVPISNHLYFYWYRQILGQKVEFLVSFYNNEISEKSEIFDDQFSVERPDGSNFTLKIRSTKLEDSAMYFCASSVRPLRGGTEAFFGQGTRLTVV.

This clonotype has more than one count but fewer than ten. This rearrangement joins TRBV12-3 or TRBV12-4 to TRBJ2-1, with 11 bases matching TRBD2. This CDR3 has 16 residues. Unmatched junction bases numbered 3, after V lost 4 bases and J lost 1 base. CDR3 nucleotides: TGTGCCAGCAGTTCGGCTAGCGGGGGGTCCTACAATGAGCAGTTCTTC. It yields the protein CASSSASGGSYNEQFF.

In this sample, this clonotype turned up a few times. The rearrangement links TRBV5-4 to TRBJ2-7; 8 nucleotides line up with TRBD1. After removal of 2 bases from V and 1 base from J, the junction contained 5 bases not matched to a gene. The CDR3 length is 15 residues. Germline CDR1 SGHNT, CDR2 YYREEE (reference sequence). CDR3 region: CASSFGGQASYEQYF. The CDR3 DNA sequence: TGTGCCAGCAGCTTCGGGGGACAGGCGTCCTACGAGCAGTACTTC. Supplemented by reference TRBV5-4 and TRBJ2-7, the full variable domain reads ETGVTQSPTHLIKTRGQQVTLRCSSQSGHNTVSWYQQALGQGPQFIFQYYREEENGRGNFPPRFSGLQFPNYSSELNVNALELDDSALYLCASSFGGQASYEQYFGPGTRLTVT.

This clonotype showed up just a few times. This chain connects TRBV29-1 to TRBJ1-2; the D is unclear. The CDR3 is 11 amino acids. The ends were cut back, 4 bases at V and 5 bases at J, with 8 bases in the middle. Per the germline V gene, CDR1 is SQVTM and CDR2 is ANQGSEA. The CDR3 DNA follows: TGCAGCGTTGCCCGGGAGTATGGCTACACCTTC. Translated, it gives CSVAREYGYTF.

V and J are TRBV6-5 and TRBJ1-4; a possible D gene is TRBD1 (6 bases). Germline V lookup: CDR1 MNHEY, CDR2 SVGAGI. V lost 2 bases to trimming and J lost 10 bases, with 8 bases between them. This CDR3 spans 12 amino acids. CDR3: CASSYRGGKLFF. In DNA form, the CDR3 reads TGTGCCAGCAGTTACAGGGGGGGAAAACTGTTTTTT.

This clonotype was observed many times. This rearrangement joins TRBV12-3 or TRBV12-4 to TRBJ1-1, with D unresolved. Trimming removed 6 bases at V and 9 bases at J, with 23 bases between. The CDR3 has 15 amino acids. CDR3 coding DNA: TGTGCCAGCAGCCTAACTCGTATTCAGAGAGTCCAAGCTTTCTTT. It yields the protein CASSLTRIQRVQAFF.

This chain links TRBV19 with TRBJ1-2; 7 bases fit TRBD1. The CDR3 extends over 15 amino acids. Per germline, CDR1 LNHDA and CDR2 SQIVND (reference sequence). The ends lost 4 bases at V and 1 base at J; junction bases unmatched: 6. Here the CDR3 reads CASSKGDSLNYGYTF. In nucleotides, the CDR3 is TGTGCCAGTAGTAAGGGGGACAGCCTTAACTATGGCTACACCTTC.

This clonotype was picked up many times. The V call is TRBV6-1, the J call TRBJ1-5, with a weak D call TRBD1 (6 bases). With 4 bases removed from V and 4 bases from J, the gap between germline ends came to 11 bases. The length of the CDR3 is 14 residues. The germline gives CDR1 MNHNS, CDR2 SASEGT. CDR3 residues: CASSVDQGNQPQHF. The CDR3, as DNA: TGTGCCAGCAGTGTTGACCAGGGGAATCAGCCCCAGCATTTT.

The V and J genes are TRBV27 and TRBJ1-4; D gene ambiguous. Germline values: CDR1 MNHEY, CDR2 SMNVEV (reference sequence). The CDR3 totals 14 residues. V was trimmed by 0 bases and J by 7 bases, leaving 9 bases between them. The CDR3 here is CASSLSILGEKLFF. CDR3 DNA sequence: TGTGCCAGCAGTTTATCGATATTGGGTGAAAAACTGTTTTTT.

This clonotype was counted many times. V and J are TRBV12-3 or TRBV12-4 and TRBJ1-3, with D unclear. The germline V and J ends were trimmed by 6 bases and 3 bases, with 3 bases remaining between them. This CDR3 has 11 amino acids. CDR3 sequence reads: CASRGGNTIYF. In nucleotides, the CDR3 is TGTGCCAGCAGAGGTGGAAACACCATATATTTT.